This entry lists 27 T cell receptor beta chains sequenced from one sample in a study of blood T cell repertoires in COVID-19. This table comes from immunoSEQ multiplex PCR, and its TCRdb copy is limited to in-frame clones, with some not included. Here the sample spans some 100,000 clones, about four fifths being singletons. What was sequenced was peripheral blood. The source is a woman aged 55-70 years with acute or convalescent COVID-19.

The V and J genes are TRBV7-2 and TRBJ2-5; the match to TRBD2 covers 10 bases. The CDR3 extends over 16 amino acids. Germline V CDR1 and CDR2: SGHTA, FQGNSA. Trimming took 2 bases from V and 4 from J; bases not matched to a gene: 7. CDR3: CASSLSGGAVGETQYF. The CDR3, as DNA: TGTGCCAGCAGCTTAAGCGGGGGGGCGGTAGGAGAGACCCAGTACTTC.

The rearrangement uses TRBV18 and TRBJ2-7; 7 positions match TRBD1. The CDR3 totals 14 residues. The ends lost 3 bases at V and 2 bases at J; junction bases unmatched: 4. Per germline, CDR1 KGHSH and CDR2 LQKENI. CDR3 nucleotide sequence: TGTGCCAGCTCACCTAGACAGGGCGCCTACGAGCAGTACTTC. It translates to CASSPRQGAYEQYF.

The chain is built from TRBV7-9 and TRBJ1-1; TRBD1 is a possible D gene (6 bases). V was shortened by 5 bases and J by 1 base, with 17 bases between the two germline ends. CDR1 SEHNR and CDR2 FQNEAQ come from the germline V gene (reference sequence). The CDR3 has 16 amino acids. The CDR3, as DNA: TGTGCCAGCAGCCCGAAAACAGGGACGGGGAACACTGAAGCTTTCTTT. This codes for CASSPKTGTGNTEAFF.

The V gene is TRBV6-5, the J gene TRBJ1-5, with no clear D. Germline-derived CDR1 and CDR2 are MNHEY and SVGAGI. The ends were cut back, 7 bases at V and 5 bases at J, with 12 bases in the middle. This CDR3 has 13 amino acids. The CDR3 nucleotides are TGTGCCAGCACTGCCTCGGTCGATCAGCCCCAGCATTTT. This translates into CASTASVDQPQHF.

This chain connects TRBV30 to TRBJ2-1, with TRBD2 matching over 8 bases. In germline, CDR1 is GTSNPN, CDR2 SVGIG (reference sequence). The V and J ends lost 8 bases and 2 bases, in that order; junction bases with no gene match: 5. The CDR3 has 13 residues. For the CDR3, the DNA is TGTGCCCACGGGGGGGGGCCCTACAATGAGCAGTTCTTC. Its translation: CAHGGGPYNEQFF.

CDR3 DNA: TGTGCCAGCAGTTATACTCGACATATGAACACTGAAGCTTTCTTT. Translating it yields CASSYTRHMNTEAFF. The genes are TRBV6-6 and TRBJ1-1; D is unclear. The CDR3 is 15 residues long. Germline V gene lookup returns CDR1 MNHNY and CDR2 SVGAGI (reference sequence). The V gene lost 3 bases and the J gene lost 0 bases, with 11 bases spanning the gap.

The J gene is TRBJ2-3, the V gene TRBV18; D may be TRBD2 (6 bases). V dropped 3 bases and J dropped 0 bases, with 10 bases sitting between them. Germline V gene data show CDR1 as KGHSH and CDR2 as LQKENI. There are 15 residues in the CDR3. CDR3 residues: CASSPGRASTDTQYF. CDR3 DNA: TGTGCCAGCTCACCCGGGAGAGCGAGCACAGATACGCAGTATTTT.

CDR3 region: CASSEMSGYNEKLFF. CDR3 DNA: TGTGCCAGCAGTGAAATGTCAGGCTATAATGAAAAACTGTTTTTT. The chain uses TRBV2 and TRBJ1-4; D gene unclear. The CDR3 loop spans 15 amino acids. Trimming cost V 2 bases and J 4 bases, with 11 bases left between them. Germline assignment: CDR1 SNHLY and CDR2 FYNNEI.

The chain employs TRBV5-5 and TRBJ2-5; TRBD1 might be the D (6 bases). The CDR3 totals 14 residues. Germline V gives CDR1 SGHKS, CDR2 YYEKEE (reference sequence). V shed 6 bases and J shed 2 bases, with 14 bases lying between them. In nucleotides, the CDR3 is TGTGCCAGCAACCTGGGACACCCACAAGAGACCCAGTACTTC. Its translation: CASNLGHPQETQYF.

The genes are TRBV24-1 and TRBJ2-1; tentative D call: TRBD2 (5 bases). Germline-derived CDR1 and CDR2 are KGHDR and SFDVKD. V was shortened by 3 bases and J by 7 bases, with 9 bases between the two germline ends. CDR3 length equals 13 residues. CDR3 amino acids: CATSDPIANEQFF. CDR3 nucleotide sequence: TGTGCCACCAGTGATCCCATAGCGAATGAGCAGTTCTTC.

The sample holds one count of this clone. CDR3 DNA sequence: TGTGCCAGCAGCCCCACAGGGGGCCGAGGCTACACCTTC. Protein: CASSPTGGRGYTF. The rearrangement joins TRBV7-9 to TRBJ1-2, with 9 bases identical to TRBD1. The germline CDR1 and CDR2 sequences are SEHNR and FQNEAQ (reference sequence). CDR3 length equals 13 residues. J gave up 8 bases and V 5 bases, and 6 bases lay outside the gene matches.

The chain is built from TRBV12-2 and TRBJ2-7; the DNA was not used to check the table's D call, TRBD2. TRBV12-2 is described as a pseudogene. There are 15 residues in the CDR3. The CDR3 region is CASRFSGERGYEQYF. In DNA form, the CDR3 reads TGTGCAAGTCGCTTTAGCGGAGAGCGGGGCTACGAGCAGTACTTC.

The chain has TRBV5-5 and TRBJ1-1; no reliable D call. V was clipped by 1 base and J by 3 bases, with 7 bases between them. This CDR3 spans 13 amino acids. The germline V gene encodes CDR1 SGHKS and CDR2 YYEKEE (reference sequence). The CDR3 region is CASSLTSDTEAFF. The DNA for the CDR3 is TGTGCCAGCAGCTTGACGTCGGACACTGAAGCTTTCTTT.

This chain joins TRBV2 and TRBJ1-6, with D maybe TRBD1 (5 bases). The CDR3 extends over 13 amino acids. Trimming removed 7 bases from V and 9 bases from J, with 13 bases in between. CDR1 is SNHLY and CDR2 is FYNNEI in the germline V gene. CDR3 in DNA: TGTGCCAGCAACTTGGGGGGGTCTTCACCCCTCCACTTT. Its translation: CASNLGGSSPLHF.

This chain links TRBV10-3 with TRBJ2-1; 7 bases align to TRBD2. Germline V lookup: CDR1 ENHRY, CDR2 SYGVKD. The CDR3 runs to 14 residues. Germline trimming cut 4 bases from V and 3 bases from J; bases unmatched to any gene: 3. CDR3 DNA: TGTGCCATCAGTGGGGGCGGGGGCTACAATGAGCAGTTCTTC. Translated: CAISGGGGYNEQFF.

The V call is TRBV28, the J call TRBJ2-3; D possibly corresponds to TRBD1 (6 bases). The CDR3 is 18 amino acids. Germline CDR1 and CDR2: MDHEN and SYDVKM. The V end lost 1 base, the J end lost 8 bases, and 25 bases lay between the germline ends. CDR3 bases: TGTGCCAGCAGTTTATTAGGGCCTTCCCTGTGGGGGCCGGGTACGCAGTATTTT. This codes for CASSLLGPSLWGPGTQYF.

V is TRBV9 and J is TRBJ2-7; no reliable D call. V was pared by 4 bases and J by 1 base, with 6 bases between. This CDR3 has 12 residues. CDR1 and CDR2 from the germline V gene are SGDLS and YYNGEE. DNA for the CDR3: TGTGCCAGCAGCTCAATTTCCTACGAGCAGTACTTC. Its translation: CASSSISYEQYF. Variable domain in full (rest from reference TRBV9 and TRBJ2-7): DSGVTQTPKHLITATGQRVTLRCSPRSGDLSVYWYQQSLDQGLQFLIQYYNGEERAKGNILERFSAQQFPDLHSELNLSSLELGDSALYFCASSSISYEQYFGPGTRLTVT.

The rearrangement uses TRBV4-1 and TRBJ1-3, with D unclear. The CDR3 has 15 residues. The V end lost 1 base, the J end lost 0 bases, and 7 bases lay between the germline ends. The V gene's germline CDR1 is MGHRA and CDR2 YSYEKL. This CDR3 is CASSQGGLSGNTIYF. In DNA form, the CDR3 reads TGCGCCAGCAGCCAAGGAGGGCTCTCTGGAAACACCATATATTTT.

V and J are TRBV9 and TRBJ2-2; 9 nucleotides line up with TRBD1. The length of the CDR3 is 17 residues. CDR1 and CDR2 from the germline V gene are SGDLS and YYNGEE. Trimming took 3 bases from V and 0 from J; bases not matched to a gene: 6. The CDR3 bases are TGTGCCAGCAGCGGCACAGGGGGCGGAACGAACACCGGGGAGCTGTTTTTT. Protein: CASSGTGGGTNTGELFF.

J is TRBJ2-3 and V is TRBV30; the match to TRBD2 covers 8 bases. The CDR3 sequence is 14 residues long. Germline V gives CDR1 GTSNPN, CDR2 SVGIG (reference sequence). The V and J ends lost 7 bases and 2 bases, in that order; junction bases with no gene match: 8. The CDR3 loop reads CAFIAGTVTDTQYF. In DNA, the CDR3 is TGTGCCTTCATAGCGGGAACAGTCACAGATACGCAGTATTTT.

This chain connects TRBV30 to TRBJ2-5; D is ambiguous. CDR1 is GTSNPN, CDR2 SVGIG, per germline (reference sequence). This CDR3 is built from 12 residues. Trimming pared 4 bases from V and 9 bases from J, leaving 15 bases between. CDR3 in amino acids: CAWNQVDAAQYF. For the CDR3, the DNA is TGTGCCTGGAATCAAGTGGATGCGGCCCAGTACTTC.

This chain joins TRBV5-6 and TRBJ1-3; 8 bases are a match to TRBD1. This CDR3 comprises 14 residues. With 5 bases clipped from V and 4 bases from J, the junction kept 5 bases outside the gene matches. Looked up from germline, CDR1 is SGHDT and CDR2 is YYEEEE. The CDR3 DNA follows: TGTGCCAGCAGTCGCCGGGACAGGGGAAACACCATATATTTT. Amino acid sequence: CASSRRDRGNTIYF.

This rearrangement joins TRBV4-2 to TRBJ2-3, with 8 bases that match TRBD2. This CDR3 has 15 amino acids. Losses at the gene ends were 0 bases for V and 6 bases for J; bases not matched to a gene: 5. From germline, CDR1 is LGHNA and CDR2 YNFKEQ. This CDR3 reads CASSQDREGADTQYF. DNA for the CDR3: TGTGCCAGCAGCCAAGATCGGGAGGGAGCGGATACGCAGTATTTT.

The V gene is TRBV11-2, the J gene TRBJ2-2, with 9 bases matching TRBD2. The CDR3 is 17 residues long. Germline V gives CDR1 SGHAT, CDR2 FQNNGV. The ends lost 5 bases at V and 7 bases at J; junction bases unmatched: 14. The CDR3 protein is CASSPWTGGGVSGELFF. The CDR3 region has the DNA TGTGCCAGCAGCCCCTGGACTGGCGGGGGGGTTAGCGGGGAGCTGTTTTTT.

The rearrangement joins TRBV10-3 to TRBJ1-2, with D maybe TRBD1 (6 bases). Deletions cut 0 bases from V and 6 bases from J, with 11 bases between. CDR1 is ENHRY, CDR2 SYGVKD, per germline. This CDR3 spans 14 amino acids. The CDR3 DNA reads TGTGCCATCAGTGAGTCGATGGGGGGGCATGGCTACACCTTC. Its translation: CAISESMGGHGYTF.

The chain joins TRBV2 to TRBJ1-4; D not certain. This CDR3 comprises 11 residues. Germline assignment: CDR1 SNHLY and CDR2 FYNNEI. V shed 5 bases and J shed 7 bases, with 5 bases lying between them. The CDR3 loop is CASSPFEKLFF. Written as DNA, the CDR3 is TGTGCCAGCAGTCCTTTTGAAAAACTGTTTTTT.

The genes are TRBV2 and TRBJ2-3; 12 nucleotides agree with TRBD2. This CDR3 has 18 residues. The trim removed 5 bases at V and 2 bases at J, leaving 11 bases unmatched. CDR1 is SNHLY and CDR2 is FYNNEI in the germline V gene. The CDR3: CASSPLLRLAGATDTQYF. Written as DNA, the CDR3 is TGTGCCAGCAGTCCCCTTCTCCGACTAGCGGGGGCCACAGATACGCAGTATTTT.